The sequence of this TCR beta chain was determined in a study of blood T cell repertoires in COVID-19. The wider study: Whether acute or convalescent, the COVID-19 samples came from the United States, Italy and Spain. PBMCs, B-cell-depleted T cells, or T cells provided the cDNA or gDNA that made up the material.

Some clones are missing from TCRdb's copy, which holds only in-frame ones; the method was immunoSEQ multiplex PCR. The table has approximately 150,000 clones, approximately 93% seen once. The germline V gene has CDR1 SGHTA and CDR2 FQGNSA. This CDR3 is 12 amino acids long. V lost 5 bases and J 8 bases, leaving 12 bases between the germline ends. Seattle-derived patients entered the study during active infection and were followed longitudinally. Sequencing used peripheral blood. This sequence joins TRBV7-2 and TRBJ1-2; no clear D gene. The clonotype was recovered from a woman aged 60-75 years with COVID-19, enrolled during active disease. The CDR3 sequence: CASSQRGHGYTF. DNA for the CDR3: TGTGCCAGCAGCCAACGAGGGCACGGCTACACCTTC.